Here is one T cell receptor beta chain with its context. The antigen remains unidentified. The data originate from a study of response to subunit inactivated influenza vaccine. Study outcomes and limitations: Seasonal influenza vaccination, on each occasion, was suggested by the authors to recruit few new T cells.

TCRdb processed the RT-PCR reads anew with MiXCR; each CDR3 protein has one entry. The sample lists a few hundred thousand distinct CDR3 sequences, 12% to 15% occurring once. The source material was PBMCs from blood, sampled about 13 days after vaccination. The TCR was taken from a man aged 50 or older who received an inactivated influenza vaccine.

CDR3 nucleotides: TGTGCCAGCAGCACTCTTACAGGGGGCGCGTATGTCATTCAGTACTTC. Its translation is CASSTLTGGAYVIQYF. V gene TRBV7-9 combines with J gene TRBJ2-4, with TRBD1 identical over 9 bases. The junction had 14 bases not matched to a gene; V was cut back by 5 bases and J by 9 bases. The CDR3 is 16 amino acids. Germline V CDR1 and CDR2: SEHNR, FQNEAQ (reference sequence).